This TCR beta chain was found in a study of T cell responses to AZD1222 COVID-19 vaccine. Study-wide results and limits: The number of AZD1222 recipients seropositive at baseline was only 6 or 7.

A remark on this clone: Its antigen is unknown.

Germline assignment: CDR1 MDHEN and CDR2 SYDVKM. The CDR3 is 16 amino acids. Trimming removed 4 bases at V and 4 bases at J, with 16 bases between. The method was immunoSEQ multiplex PCR; TCRdb's version includes in-frame clones alone and lacks a portion of them. The repertoire holds some 48,000 clones, with 80% to 90% as singletons. The J gene is TRBJ2-2, the V gene TRBV28, with D possibly being TRBD1 (7 bases). This receptor was obtained from an adult who received the AZD1222 COVID-19 vaccine. The sequencing here drew on peripheral blood, taken 28 days after the second AZD1222 dose. The CDR3 is CASSSAGGSPTGELFF. The CDR3 coding sequence is TGTGCCAGCAGTTCGGCAGGGGGGAGCCCCACCGGGGAGCTGTTTTTT.